This TCR beta chain was sequenced during a study of beta chain features in type 1 diabetes (dated by TCRdb to 2017 to 2018). With regard to the full study: No differences in mean age, gender distribution, total cell number or subset yield were found between patients and healthy donors. A total of some 100,000,000 sorted cells were examined across all samples, and the number of cells per subset was strongly correlated with RNA yield. In the study, recently diagnosed type 1 diabetes patients and matched healthy donors were compared on the TCRB repertoires of their sorted circulating CD4+ T cell subsets. Regulatory and stem cell-like memory subsets were isolated from only 8 patients and roughly eight healthy donors, whereas naive and central memory subsets came from all 30 or so donors. General conclusions and limits of the study: PCR might favor shorter templates, but patient and control samples were amplified and corrected together, so any skew would affect both groups equally. At VDJ recombination sites, type 1 diabetes patients had fewer insertions and more deleted nucleotides, which implies abnormalities in thymic rearrangement. A moderate but significant shortening of TCRB CDR3 length was observed in type 1 diabetes patients in all four CD4+ subsets. Because cDNA was sequenced instead of genomic DNA, activated cells with high expression could be over-represented, although the groups did not differ in activation or CD3 levels. The naive, central memory and regulatory TCRB repertoires appeared to resemble one another more closely among patients than among healthy donors. Because small numbers of individuals were included in the HLA sub-analyses, any influence of HLA type on TCRB rearrangement was left unresolved.

Notes on this clone: It lacks a known antigen. Base qualities were left out, and no much larger clone turns up one base away.

The entire isolated RNA was reverse transcribed using the High Capacity cDNA Reverse Transcription Kit, and thus expressed TCRB transcripts were sequenced. Deep immunoSEQ sequencing was performed on naive, central memory and regulatory T cell samples, with an average of approximately 4 million total reads per sample. Sorted cells were lysed in RLT buffer and RNA was extracted with DNase-treated RNeasy Micro or Mini kits, depending on cell number. To prevent cross-contamination, every cell subset was processed on its own, while patient and healthy donor samples were processed together. The immunoSEQ multiplex PCR was used to amplify TCRB sequences from cDNA, yielding 87-bp fragments that span the CDR3 region. Amplicons were sequenced on the Illumina HiSeq platform. The original methods were these. Synthetic template baselines were used to correct PCR bias computationally, reads within Hamming distance 2 were collapsed, and singletons that could not be merged were discarded. Reads were aligned against IMGT so that V, D and J genes, CDR3 length and insertions or deletions at six rearrangement sites could be assigned. Within each subset, clonotype counts were normalized to sorted cell number, after which true diversity and Gini coefficients were computed with the tcR R package. The overlap coefficient, calculated on TCRB nucleotide sequences, was used to measure repertoire sharing. The source is immuneACCESS, and TCRdb retained only in-frame sequences with V and J called. Part of the clones is not carried over; for the studies checked, unresolved V genes explain less than half of this, and the remainder is unexplained. That table is the source of V, J and clone size, and D and trimming were worked out from the DNA. For this sample the table gives over 300,000 clones, of which roughly 8% were detected only once. Of the sample, 0.44% falls within the top ten clones.

A single peripheral blood draw of around 100 mL on average was collected from each donor into heparinised tubes. A BD FACSAria II was used to sort naive, central memory, regulatory and stem cell-like memory CD4+ T cells with a panel that included CD45RO, CCR7, CD25, CD127, CD95 and CD27. Every sorted population had a purity above 95%. PBMCs were isolated right away by Lymphoprep density gradient centrifugation and were stained directly, without culture. Samples were stained and sorted in pairs, with one healthy donor and one patient per experiment, so that batch effects were minimized. According to the germline V gene (reference sequence), CDR1 reads DFQATT and CDR2 reads SNEGSKA. V was cut back by 0 bases and J by 10 bases, leaving a gap of 7 bases between them. The CDR3 goes from the cysteine to the phenylalanine over 11 residues. The only DNA kept is the CDR3, 33 bases in frame from the first base.

The rearrangement joined TRBV20-1 to TRBJ2-1; TRBD2 is a weak D gene call, 5 bases matching. Sample: central memory CD4+ T cells from blood. This TCR was recovered from a woman aged 18-29 years in good health. At the DNA level, the sequence is TGCAGTGCTAGAGAGCGGGTAGAGCAGTTCTTC. This yields the protein CSARERVEQFF.